These 8 T cell receptor beta chains came from one sample sequenced in a study of cytomegalovirus exposure and HLA in healthy donors. The PCR employed 60 Vbeta primers together with 13 Jbeta primers. The data were produced by immunoSEQ multiplex PCR, yet TCRdb's version contains in-frame clones alone and is incomplete. The sample has roughly 140,000 clones; roughly 80% are singletons. The sample taken for sequencing was PBMCs. The receptors come from a man aged 35 to 55 in good health and CMV-seropositive.

The gene calls are TRBV9 and TRBJ1-5; unclear D gene. The V end was cut by 0 bases, the J end by 1 base, with 8 bases between. The CDR3 sequence is 15 residues long. CDR1 is SGDLS, CDR2 YYNGEE, per germline. CDR3 in amino acids: CASSVGPLSNQPQHF. Here the CDR3 DNA reads TGTGCCAGCAGCGTAGGCCCACTGAGCAATCAGCCCCAGCATTTT.

The count of this clone is one. The junction and the germline gene differ at one end; a read error may be behind it. The chain recombines TRBV19 with TRBJ2-2; 14 bases match TRBD2. The CDR3 is 19 residues long. Per germline, CDR1 LNHDA and CDR2 SQIVND (reference sequence). This CDR3 is CARGGRTSGRRMNNGELFF. The CDR3 DNA follows: TGTGCCAGGGGGGGTAGGACTAGCGGGAGGCGGATGAACAACGGGGAGCTGTTTTTT.

The rearrangement joins TRBV27 to TRBJ2-7; maybe TRBD2 (6 bases). The CDR3 contains 13 residues. The germline gives CDR1 MNHEY, CDR2 SMNVEV (reference sequence). V was clipped by 1 base and J by 6 bases, with 10 bases between them. CDR3 protein: CASSLLGGGEQYF. CDR3 coding DNA: TGTGCCAGCAGTTTATTGGGGGGAGGCGAGCAGTACTTC.

CDR3 DNA: TGTGCCAGCAGTGAGCCGGGACAGGGGGTCACAGATACGCAGTATTTT. It encodes CASSEPGQGVTDTQYF. The chain carries TRBV25-1 and TRBJ2-3; 11 bases fit TRBD1. The J segment lost 2 bases and the V segment lost 3 bases, leaving 4 bases of the junction unmatched. CDR1 is MGHDK and CDR2 is SYGVNS in the germline V gene. This CDR3 is 16 amino acids long.

The rearrangement joins TRBV9 to TRBJ2-2; D might be TRBD2 (6 bases). There are 15 residues in the CDR3. Trimming removed 3 bases at V and 4 bases at J, with 13 bases between. CDR1 and CDR2 (germline): SGDLS, YYNGEE. The CDR3 spells CASSAGGPGTGELFF. CDR3 nucleotide sequence: TGTGCCAGCAGCGCAGGAGGGCCGGGCACCGGGGAGCTGTTTTTT.

The rearrangement links TRBV9 to TRBJ2-5, with 7 bases that match TRBD1. The junction had 15 bases not matched to a gene; V was cut back by 3 bases and J by 10 bases. This CDR3 contains 15 residues. Germline loops: CDR1 SGDLS, CDR2 YYNGEE. The chain's CDR3 is CASSGQTGRVGDQYF. CDR3 DNA sequence: TGTGCCAGCAGCGGACAGACAGGGCGCGTGGGAGACCAGTACTTC.

Only one count was recorded for this clone. The V call is TRBV7-2, the J call TRBJ1-5; 7 nucleotides agree with TRBD1. The CDR3 sequence is 11 residues long. The V segment lost 3 bases and the J segment 11 bases; nucleotides outside the gene matches: 1. The germline V gene encodes CDR1 SGHTA and CDR2 FQGNSA. The CDR3 DNA follows: TGTGCCAGCAGCTTTACAGGGGCCCAGCATTTT. Encoded protein: CASSFTGAQHF.

The J gene is TRBJ2-4, the V gene TRBV5-6; the match to TRBD2 covers 8 bases. Trimming took 2 bases from V and 8 from J; bases not matched to a gene: 6. The CDR3 sequence is 14 residues long. Looked up from germline, CDR1 is SGHDT and CDR2 is YYEEEE. CDR3 nucleotides: TGTGCCAGCAGCTTTAGCGGGGCTGGGGACATTCAGTACTTC. This sequence encodes CASSFSGAGDIQYF.